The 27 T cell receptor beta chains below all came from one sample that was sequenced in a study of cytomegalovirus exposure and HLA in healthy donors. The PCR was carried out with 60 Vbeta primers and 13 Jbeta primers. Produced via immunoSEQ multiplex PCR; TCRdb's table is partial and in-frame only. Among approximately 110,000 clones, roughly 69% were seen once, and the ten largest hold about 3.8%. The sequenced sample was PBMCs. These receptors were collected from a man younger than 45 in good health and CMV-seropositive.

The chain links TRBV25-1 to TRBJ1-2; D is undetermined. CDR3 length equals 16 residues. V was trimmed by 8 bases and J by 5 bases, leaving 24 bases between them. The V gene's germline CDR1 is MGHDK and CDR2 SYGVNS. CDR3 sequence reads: CASPRLGGRMIYGYTF. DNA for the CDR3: TGTGCCAGCCCCCGACTGGGAGGTAGGATGATTTATGGCTACACCTTC.

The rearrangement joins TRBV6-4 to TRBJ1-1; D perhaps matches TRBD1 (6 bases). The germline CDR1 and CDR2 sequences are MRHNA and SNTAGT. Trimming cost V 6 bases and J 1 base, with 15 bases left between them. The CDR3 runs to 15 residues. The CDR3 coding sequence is TGTGCCAGCAGGGAACCGGGACAAAAGAACACTGAAGCTTTCTTT. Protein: CASREPGQKNTEAFF.

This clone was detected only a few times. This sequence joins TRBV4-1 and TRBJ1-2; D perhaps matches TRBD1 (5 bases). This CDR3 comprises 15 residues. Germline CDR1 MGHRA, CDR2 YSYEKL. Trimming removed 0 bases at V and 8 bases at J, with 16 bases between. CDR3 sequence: CASSQDSLRGDGYTF. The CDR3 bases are TGCGCCAGCAGCCAAGACAGCCTCCGGGGGGACGGCTACACCTTC.

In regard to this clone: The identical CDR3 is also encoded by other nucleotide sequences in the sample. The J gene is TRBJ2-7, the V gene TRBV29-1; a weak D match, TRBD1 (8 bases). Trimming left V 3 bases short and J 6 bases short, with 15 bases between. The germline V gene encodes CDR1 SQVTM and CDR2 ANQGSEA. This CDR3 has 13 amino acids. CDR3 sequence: CSVEDREGLEQYF. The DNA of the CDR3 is TGCAGCGTTGAGGACAGGGAGGGTCTCGAGCAGTACTTC.

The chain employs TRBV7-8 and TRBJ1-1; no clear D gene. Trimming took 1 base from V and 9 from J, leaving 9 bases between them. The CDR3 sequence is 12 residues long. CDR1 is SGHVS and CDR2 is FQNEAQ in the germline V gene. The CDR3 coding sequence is TGTGCCAGCAGCTTAGTAGGAGGTCAAGCTTTCTTT. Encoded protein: CASSLVGGQAFF.

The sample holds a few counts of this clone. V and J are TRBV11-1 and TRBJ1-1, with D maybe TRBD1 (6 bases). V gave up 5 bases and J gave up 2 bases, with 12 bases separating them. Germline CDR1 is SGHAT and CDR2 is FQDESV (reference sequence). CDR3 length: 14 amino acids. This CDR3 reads CASSHWGTNTEAFF. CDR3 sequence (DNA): TGTGCCAGCAGCCACTGGGGGACAAACACTGAAGCTTTCTTT.

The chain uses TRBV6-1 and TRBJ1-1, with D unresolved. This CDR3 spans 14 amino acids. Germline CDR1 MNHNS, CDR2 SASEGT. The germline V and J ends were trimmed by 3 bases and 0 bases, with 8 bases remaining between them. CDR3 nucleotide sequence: TGTGCCAGCAGTGACACTTTTATGAACACTGAAGCTTTCTTT. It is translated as CASSDTFMNTEAFF.

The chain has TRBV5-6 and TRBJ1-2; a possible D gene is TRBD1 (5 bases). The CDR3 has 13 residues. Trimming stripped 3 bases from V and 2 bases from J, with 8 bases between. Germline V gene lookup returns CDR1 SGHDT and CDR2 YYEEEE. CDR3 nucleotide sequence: TGTGCCAGCAGCTCAGGGTTCAACTATGGCTACACCTTC. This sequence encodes CASSSGFNYGYTF.

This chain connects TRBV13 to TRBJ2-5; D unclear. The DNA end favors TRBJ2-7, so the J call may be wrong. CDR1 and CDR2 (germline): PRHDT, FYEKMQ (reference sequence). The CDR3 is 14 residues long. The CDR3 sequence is CASSLLSQHYEQYF. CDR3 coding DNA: TGTGCCAGCAGCTTACTAAGTCAGCACTACGAGCAGTACTTC.

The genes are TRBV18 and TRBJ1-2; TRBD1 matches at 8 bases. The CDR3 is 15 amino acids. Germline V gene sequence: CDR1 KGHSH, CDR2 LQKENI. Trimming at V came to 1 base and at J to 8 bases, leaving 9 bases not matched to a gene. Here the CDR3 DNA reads TGTGCCAGCTCACCACTCTTGGACAGGGCTGGCGGCTACACCTTC. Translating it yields CASSPLLDRAGGYTF.

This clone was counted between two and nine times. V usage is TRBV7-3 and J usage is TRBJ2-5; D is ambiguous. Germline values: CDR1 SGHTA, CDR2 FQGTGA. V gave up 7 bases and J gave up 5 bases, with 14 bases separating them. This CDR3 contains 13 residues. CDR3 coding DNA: TGTGCCAGCACCACAAAGTCAGTGGAGACCCAGTACTTC. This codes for CASTTKSVETQYF. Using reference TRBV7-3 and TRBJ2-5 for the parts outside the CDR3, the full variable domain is GAGVSQTPSNKVTEKGKYVELRCDPISGHTALYWYRQSLGQGPEFLIYFQGTGAADDSGLPNDRFFAVRPEGSVSTLKIQRTERGDSAVYLCASTTKSVETQYFGPGTRLLVL.

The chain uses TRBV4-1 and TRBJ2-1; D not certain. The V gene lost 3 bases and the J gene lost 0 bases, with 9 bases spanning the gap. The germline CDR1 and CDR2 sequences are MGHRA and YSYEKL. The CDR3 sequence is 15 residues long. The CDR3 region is CASSQPRSSYNEQFF. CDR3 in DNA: TGCGCCAGCAGCCAGCCTCGGAGCTCCTACAATGAGCAGTTCTTC.

The CDR3 nucleotides read TGCGCCAGCAGCTCCCCAACAGGGAGTGTGTGGGATACGCAGTATTTT. Its translation: CASSSPTGSVWDTQYF. The V call is TRBV5-1, the J call TRBJ2-3; possibly TRBD1 for D (6 bases). This CDR3 is 16 amino acids long. The V end was cut by 3 bases, the J end by 6 bases, with 20 bases between. CDR1 is SGHRS, CDR2 YFSETQ, per germline.

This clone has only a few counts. CDR3 residues: CASSIGQSSYEQYF. The CDR3 DNA follows: TGTGCCAGCAGCATAGGACAGAGTTCCTACGAGCAGTACTTC. The rearrangement joins TRBV11-2 to TRBJ2-7, with a possible D match to TRBD1 (6 bases). Trimming pared 5 bases from V and 1 base from J, leaving 12 bases between. CDR3 length equals 14 residues. Germline V gene sequence: CDR1 SGHAT, CDR2 FQNNGV.

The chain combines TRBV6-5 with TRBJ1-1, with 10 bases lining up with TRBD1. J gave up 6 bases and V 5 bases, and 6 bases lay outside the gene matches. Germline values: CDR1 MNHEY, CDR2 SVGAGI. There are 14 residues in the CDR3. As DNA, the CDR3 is TGTGCCAGCAGTGGAGGGACAGGGGTATCTGAAGCTTTCTTT. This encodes CASSGGTGVSEAFF.

CDR3 sequence (DNA): TGTGCCAGCTCAGGAACAGGGACCTACAATGAGCAGTTCTTC. Its translation: CASSGTGTYNEQFF. The chain is built from TRBV18 and TRBJ2-1; the D gene is possibly TRBD1 (6 bases). The CDR3 sequence is 14 residues long. From germline, CDR1 is KGHSH and CDR2 LQKENI. V was cut by 5 bases and J by 2 bases, with 10 bases left in between.

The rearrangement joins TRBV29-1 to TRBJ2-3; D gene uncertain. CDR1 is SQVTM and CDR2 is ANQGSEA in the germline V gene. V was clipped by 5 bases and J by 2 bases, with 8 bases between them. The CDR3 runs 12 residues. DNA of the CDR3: TGCAGCGTTCGCCCTAACACAGATACGCAGTATTTT. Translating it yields CSVRPNTDTQYF.

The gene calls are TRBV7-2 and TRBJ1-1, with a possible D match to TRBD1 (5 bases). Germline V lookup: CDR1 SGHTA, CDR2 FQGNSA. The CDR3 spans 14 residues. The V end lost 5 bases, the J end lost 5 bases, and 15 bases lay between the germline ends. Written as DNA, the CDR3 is TGTGCCAGCAGCCCGGACATGTCTCGGACTGAAGCTTTCTTT. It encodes CASSPDMSRTEAFF.

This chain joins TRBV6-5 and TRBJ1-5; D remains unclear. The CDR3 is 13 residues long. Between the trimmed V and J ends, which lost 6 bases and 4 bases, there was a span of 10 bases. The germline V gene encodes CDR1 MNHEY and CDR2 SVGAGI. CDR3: CASSLELNQPQHF. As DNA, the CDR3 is TGTGCCAGCAGCTTGGAGCTTAATCAGCCCCAGCATTTT.

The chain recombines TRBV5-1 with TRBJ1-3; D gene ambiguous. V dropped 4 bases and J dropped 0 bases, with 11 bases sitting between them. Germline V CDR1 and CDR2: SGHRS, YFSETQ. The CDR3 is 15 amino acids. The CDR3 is CASSTDPSSGNTIYF. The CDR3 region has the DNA TGCGCCAGCAGCACAGACCCAAGCTCTGGAAACACCATATATTTT.

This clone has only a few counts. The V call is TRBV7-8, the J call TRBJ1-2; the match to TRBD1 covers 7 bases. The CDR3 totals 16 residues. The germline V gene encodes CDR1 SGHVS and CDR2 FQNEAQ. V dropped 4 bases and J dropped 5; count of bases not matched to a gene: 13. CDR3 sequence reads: CASSWERDSPGYGYTF. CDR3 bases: TGTGCCAGCAGCTGGGAAAGGGACAGCCCAGGGTATGGCTACACCTTC.

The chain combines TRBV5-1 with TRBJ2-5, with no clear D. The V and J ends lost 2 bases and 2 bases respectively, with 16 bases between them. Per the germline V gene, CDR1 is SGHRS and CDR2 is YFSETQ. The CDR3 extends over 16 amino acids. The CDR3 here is CASSLGYSKEQETQYF. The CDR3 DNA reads TGCGCCAGCAGCTTAGGATACAGCAAGGAACAAGAGACCCAGTACTTC.

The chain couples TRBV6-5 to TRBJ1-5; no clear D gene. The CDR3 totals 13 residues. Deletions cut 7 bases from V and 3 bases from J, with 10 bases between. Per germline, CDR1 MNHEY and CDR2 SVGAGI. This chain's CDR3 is CASKPTPNQPQHF. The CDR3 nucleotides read TGTGCCAGCAAGCCAACGCCCAATCAGCCCCAGCATTTT.

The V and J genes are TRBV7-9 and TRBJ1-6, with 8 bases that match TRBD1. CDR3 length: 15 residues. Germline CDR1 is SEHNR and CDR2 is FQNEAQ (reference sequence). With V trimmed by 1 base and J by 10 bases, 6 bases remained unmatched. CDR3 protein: CASSLVTGALSPLHF. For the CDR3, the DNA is TGTGCCAGCAGCTTAGTGACAGGGGCTTTGTCACCCCTCCACTTT.

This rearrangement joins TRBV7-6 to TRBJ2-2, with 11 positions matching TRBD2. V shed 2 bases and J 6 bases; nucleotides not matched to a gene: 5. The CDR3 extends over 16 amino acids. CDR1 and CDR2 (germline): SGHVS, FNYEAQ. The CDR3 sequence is CASSLTSGGIAGELFF. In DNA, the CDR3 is TGTGCCAGCAGCTTAACTAGCGGGGGAATTGCCGGGGAGCTGTTTTTT.

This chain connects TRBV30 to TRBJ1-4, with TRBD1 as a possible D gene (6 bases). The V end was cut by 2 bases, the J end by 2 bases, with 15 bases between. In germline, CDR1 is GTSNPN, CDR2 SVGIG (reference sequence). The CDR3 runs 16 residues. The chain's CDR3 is CAWSSGSGATNEKLFF. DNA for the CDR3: TGTGCCTGGAGTTCGGGGTCAGGGGCGACTAATGAAAAACTGTTTTTT. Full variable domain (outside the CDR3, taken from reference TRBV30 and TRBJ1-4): SQTIHQWPATLVQPVGSPLSLECTVEGTSNPNLYWYRQAAGRGLQLLFYSVGIGQISSEVPQNLSASRPQDRQFILSSKKLLLSDSGFYLCAWSSGSGATNEKLFFGSGTQLSVL.

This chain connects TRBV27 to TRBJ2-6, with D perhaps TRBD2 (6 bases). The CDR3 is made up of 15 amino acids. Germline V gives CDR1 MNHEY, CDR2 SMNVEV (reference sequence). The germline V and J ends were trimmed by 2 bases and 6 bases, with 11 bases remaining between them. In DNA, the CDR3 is TGTGCCAGCAGTTTACTTGGGGAGGTGGCCAACGTCCTGACTTTC. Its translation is CASSLLGEVANVLTF.